This T cell receptor (beta chain) was profiled in a study of control samples from healthy donors and cancer patients. Some clones are missing from TCRdb's copy, which holds only in-frame ones; the method was immunoSEQ multiplex PCR. The table has approximately 70,000 clones, roughly 90% seen once. There are 15 residues in the CDR3. Germline CDR1 reads MNHEY; CDR2 reads SVGAGI. The V and J ends lost 5 bases and 1 base respectively, with 12 bases between them. The clonotype comes from a man aged 55 to 70 with colorectal cancer. J is TRBJ1-5 and V is TRBV6-5, with D tentatively TRBD1 (6 bases). The sequencing sample was made of PBMCs. CDR3: CASSPDRRSNQPQHF. CDR3 nucleotides: TGTGCCAGCAGTCCCGACAGGAGGAGCAATCAGCCCCAGCATTTT.